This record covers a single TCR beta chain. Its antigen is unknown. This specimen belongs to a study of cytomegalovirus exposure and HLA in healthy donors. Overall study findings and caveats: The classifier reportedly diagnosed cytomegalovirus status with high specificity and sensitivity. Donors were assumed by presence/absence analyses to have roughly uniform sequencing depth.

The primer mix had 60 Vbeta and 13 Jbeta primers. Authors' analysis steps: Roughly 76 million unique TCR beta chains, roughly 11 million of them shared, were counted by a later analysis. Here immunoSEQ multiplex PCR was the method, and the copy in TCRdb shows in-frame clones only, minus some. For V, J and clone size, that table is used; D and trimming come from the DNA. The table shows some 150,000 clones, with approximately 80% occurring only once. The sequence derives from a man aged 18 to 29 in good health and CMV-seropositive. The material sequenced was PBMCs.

CDR3 sequence: CASSQGGTGTGELFF. The DNA of the CDR3 is TGTGCCAGCAGTCAGGGAGGGACGGGCACCGGGGAGCTGTTTTTT. The chain carries TRBV7-9 and TRBJ2-2, with 7 bases matching TRBD2. Germline V CDR1 and CDR2: SEHNR, FQNEAQ (reference sequence). The CDR3 sequence is 15 residues long. Trimming took 6 bases from V and 4 from J; bases not matched to a gene: 8.